This T cell receptor (beta chain) was obtained from a study of T cell responses to AZD1222 COVID-19 vaccine. Regarding the study as a whole: Spike-spanning, vaccine-associated CD4 TCRs were dominant at 160-218 and 743-854. No day 14 peak samples; only post-peak repertoires were characterized.

A remark on this clone: Its antigen is as yet unknown.

Assay used: immunoSEQ multiplex PCR; TCRdb lists only in-frame clones, some missing. This sample has 95,000 to 150,000 clones; approximately 90% occur once, and the top ten carry roughly 4%. The input for sequencing was peripheral blood, taken on day 0 of AZD1222 vaccination. The receptor was isolated from an adult in good health.

The CDR3 sequence: CASSYSGDSYGYTF. CDR3 DNA: TGTGCCAGCAGTTACTCGGGGGACAGCTATGGCTACACCTTC. The rearrangement joins TRBV6-2 or TRBV6-3 to TRBJ1-2; 7 nucleotides match TRBD1. The CDR3 loop spans 14 amino acids. Germline CDR1 reads MNHEY; CDR2 reads SVGEGT. With V trimmed by 0 bases and J by 4 bases, 2 bases remained unmatched.